Below, one TCR beta chain is given with its context. Its antigen is unidentified. Healthy Russian Caucasian donors spanned ages 6 to 90 years. Between the trimmed V and J ends, which lost 4 bases and 1 base, there was a span of 10 bases. Per the germline V gene, CDR1 is MGHRA and CDR2 is YSYEKL. There are 14 residues in the CDR3. Primed by a sample-barcoded 5' primer and a J-beta primer mix, a second PCR proceeded for 7 to 11 cycles. TCRdb re-derived calls from the 5' RACE reads in MiXCR, one entry per CDR3 protein. Of around 970,000 distinct CDR3 sequences detected, roughly 51% appear once; the ten largest clones hold around a fifth. This record belongs to a study of blood T cells in healthy people across ages. General study findings and limits: Reliance upon unsorted PBMCs precluded definitive naive versus antigen-experienced comparison. Diversity figures derived from one million T cells were judged to underestimate the true value.

The J gene is TRBJ1-2, the V gene TRBV4-1; D remains unclear. This TCR was recovered from a woman aged 60 to 75 in good health. The sample was blood. The CDR3 DNA is TGCGCCAGCAGCCGGGTGACCATTAACTATGGCTACACCTTC. Protein product: CASSRVTINYGYTF.